What follows describes a single T cell receptor (beta chain). Amplified TCR beta CDR3 regions derived from RNA transcripts. A set of HTBI primers served as the primers for a first-round RT-PCR of the TCR CDR3. TCRdb re-called the multiplex PCR reads through MiXCR, storing one row per CDR3 protein. The sample lists roughly 710,000 distinct CDR3 sequences, about a third occurring once. CDR3 length: 14 residues. V shed 1 base and J shed 2 bases, with 9 bases lying between them. Germline CDR1 and CDR2: SGHAT and FQNNGV. These data are taken from a study of T cells in Graves' hyperthyroidism and ophthalmopathy. Every diagnosis used clinical symptoms, serum thyroxine and TRAb, thyroid ultrasound and orbital computed tomography. The authors took PBMCs from 8 to 10 ml fresh peripheral blood.

V and J are TRBV11-2 and TRBJ2-7; D gene uncertain. Sequencing was performed on blood. The sequence was collected from a woman in her thirties or forties with Graves' hyperthyroidism. The CDR3 sequence: CASSLAGQTYEQYF. The CDR3 bases are TGTGCCAGCAGCTTAGCTGGGCAGACCTACGAGCAGTACTTC. Looking up the rest from reference TRBV11-2 and TRBJ2-7 gives the full variable domain: EAGVAQSPRYKIIEKRQSVAFWCNPISGHATLYWYQQILGQGPKLLIQFQNNGVVDDSQLPKDRFSAERLKGVDSTLKIQPAKLEDSAVYLCASSLAGQTYEQYFGPGTRLTVT.